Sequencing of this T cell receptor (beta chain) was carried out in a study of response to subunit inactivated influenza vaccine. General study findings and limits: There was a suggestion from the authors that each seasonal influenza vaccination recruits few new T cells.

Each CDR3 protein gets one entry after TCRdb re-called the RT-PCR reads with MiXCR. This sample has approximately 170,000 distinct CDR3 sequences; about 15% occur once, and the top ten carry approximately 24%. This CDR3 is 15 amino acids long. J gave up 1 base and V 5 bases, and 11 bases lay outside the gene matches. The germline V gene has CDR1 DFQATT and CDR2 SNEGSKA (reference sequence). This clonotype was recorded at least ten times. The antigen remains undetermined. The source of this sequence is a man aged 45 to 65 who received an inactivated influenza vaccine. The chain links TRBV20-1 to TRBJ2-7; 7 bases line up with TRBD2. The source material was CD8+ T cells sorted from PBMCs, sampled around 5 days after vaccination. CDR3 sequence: CSARPSSGLSYEQYF. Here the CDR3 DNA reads TGCAGTGCTCGCCCAAGTAGCGGGTTATCCTACGAGCAGTACTTC.